These T cell receptor beta chains were read from a single sample in a study of cytomegalovirus exposure and HLA in healthy donors. Assay: immunoSEQ multiplex PCR; the TCRdb copy retains only in-frame clones and omits some. The sample comprises tens of thousands of clones, approximately 83% of which are singletons, and 3.5% to 4% rests with the top ten. Source material: PBMCs. Receptors originate from a man aged 45 to 65 in good health and CMV-seronegative. Each CDR3 is given with its conserved first and last residue. D genes are given only for firm matches. Not all rows give a size; the values are once, few, many and, for expanded clones, a class.

>TRBV9|NA|TRBJ2-1|TRBD1
TGTGCCAGCAGCCTAGCCCTTGGACAGGGGGCTATCAATGAGCAGTTCTTC
CASSLALGQGAINEQFF
>TRBV13|NA|TRBJ2-1|NA
TGTGCCAGCAGTTTGGTGGGCTACCGTGGCTCCTACAATGAGCAGTTCTTC
CASSLVGYRGSYNEQFF
>TRBV19|NA|TRBJ1-1|NA
TGTGCCAGTAGCGACCCCAGGGGTACCAACACTGAAGCTTTCTTT
CASSDPRGTNTEAFF
>TRBV9|once|TRBJ2-2|TRBD2
TGTGCCAGCCGCGGGAGGGCCGACACCGGGGAGCTGTTTTTT
CASRGRADTGELFF
>TRBV6-5|few|TRBJ2-7|TRBD1
TGTGCCAGCAGTCGGCGACAGGGGGGTCGGCAGTACTTC
CASSRRQGGRQYF
>TRBV27|NA|TRBJ2-7|TRBD2
TGTGCCAGCAGTTTAGAGGCGGGAGGGTTGGGCGAGCAGTACTTC
CASSLEAGGLGEQYF
>TRBV7-2|NA|TRBJ2-1|TRBD2
TGTGCCAGCAGCTCCCCGGGACTAGCGGGGTCCTACAATGAGCAGTTCTTC
CASSSPGLAGSYNEQFF
>TRBV4-2|NA|TRBJ2-1|NA
TGTGCCAGCAGCCAGCGATTAGAGCAGTTCTTC
CASSQRLEQFF
>TRBV7-3|NA|TRBJ1-3|NA
TGTGCCAGCAGCCCTGGGGCGACTGGAAACACCATATATTTT
CASSPGATGNTIYF
>TRBV4-1|NA|TRBJ2-5|TRBD2
TGCGCCAGCAGCCTGTGGACTAGCGGGAGTGGGGAGACCCAGTACTTC
CASSLWTSGSGETQYF
>TRBV5-1|NA|TRBJ1-1|NA
TGCGCCAGCAGCTCCACCTACAGGGAGATTCCTGAAGCTTTCTTT
CASSSTYREIPEAFF
>TRBV6-6|few|TRBJ1-1|NA
TGTGCCAGCACCTCATCGGGCACTGAAGCTTTCTTT
CASTSSGTEAFF
>TRBV10-3|NA|TRBJ1-5|NA
TGTGCCATCAGTGAGGCGAGAAGTGTATCCCAGCATTTT
CAISEARSVSQHF
>TRBV5-1|NA|TRBJ1-1|NA
TGCGCCAGCAGCTGGGGAGGGCAGGGCACTGAAGCTTTCTTT
CASSWGGQGTEAFF
>TRBV18|NA|TRBJ2-5|NA
TGTGCCAGCTCACCAGAGAGGCAGGGACAAACCCAGTACTTC
CASSPERQGQTQYF
>TRBV28|few|TRBJ2-3|TRBD1
TGTGCCAGCAGTTCGGACAGGGCTTACCTAATAGATACGCAGTATTTT
CASSSDRAYLIDTQYF
>TRBV7-6|NA|TRBJ2-2|TRBD1
TGTGCCAGCAGCTTCAGGGGGCAGAACACCGGGGAGCTGTTTTTT
CASSFRGQNTGELFF
>TRBV5-1|NA|TRBJ2-4|TRBD2
TGCGCCAGCAGCACGGGACTAGCGGAAAACATTCAGTACTTC
CASSTGLAENIQYF
>TRBV2|NA|TRBJ1-2|NA
TGTGCCAGCAGTCCCACCGGGGGGGGCTACACCTTC
CASSPTGGGYTF
>TRBV6-5|NA|TRBJ2-5|NA
TGTGCCAGCAGTGCTAGACCGAAACTCCAAGAGACCCAGTACTTC
CASSARPKLQETQYF
>TRBV4-1|NA|TRBJ2-1|TRBD2
TGCGCCAGCAGCCACCCGGGGGGGCCGGACAATGAGCAGTTCTTC
CASSHPGGPDNEQFF
>TRBV13|medium-sized|TRBJ1-1|NA
TGTGCCAGCAGGACCGGGACATATGAAGCTTTCTTT
CASRTGTYEAFF
>TRBV28|NA|TRBJ2-1|TRBD2
TGCGCCAGCAGGATGGCGGGAGGGCGTGTCGATGAGCAGTTCTTC
CASRMAGGRVDEQFF
>TRBV6-5|NA|TRBJ1-3|TRBD1
TGTGCCAGCAGCCGACAGGGGCCTAGTGGAAACACCATATATTTT
CASSRQGPSGNTIYF
>TRBV5-5|NA|TRBJ1-5|TRBD1
TGTGCCAGCAGCTTTACAGGGGCAACCAATCAGCCCCAGCATTTT
CASSFTGATNQPQHF
>TRBV2|once|TRBJ2-3|TRBD2
TGTGCCAGCATTATCCTTCCTGCCACCGGGACTAGCGGGAGGACAGATACGCAGTATTTT
CASIILPATGTSGRTDTQYF
>TRBV28|NA|TRBJ1-5|TRBD1
TGTGCCAGCAGTTTAGGCGGGACAGGGAATCAGCCCCAGCATTTT
CASSLGGTGNQPQHF
>TRBV6-4|NA|TRBJ2-2|TRBD2
TGTGCCAGCAGTCCGAGCACTAGCGGATACACCGGGGAGCTGTTTTTT
CASSPSTSGYTGELFF
>TRBV28|NA|TRBJ1-6|TRBD1
TGTGCCAGCAGTTTACCGGGACAGGGTACCTCACCCCTCCACTTT
CASSLPGQGTSPLHF
>TRBV9|NA|TRBJ1-1|NA
TGTGCCAGCAGCGTAGGGGGCAGTTCACCTGAAGCTTTCTTT
CASSVGGSSPEAFF
>TRBV28|NA|TRBJ1-2|NA
TGTGCCATCACGGCATCAGGGGACTATGGCTACACCTTC
CAITASGDYGYTF
>TRBV7-2|few|TRBJ2-7|NA
TGTGCCAGCAGCTTAGCCTTACGGGGGGAGCAGTACTTC
CASSLALRGEQYF
>TRBV19|NA|TRBJ2-2|TRBD1
TGTGCCAGTAGTACTCAGCAAGGGGGCGTTAGTCCCGGGGAGCTGTTTTTT
CASSTQQGGVSPGELFF
>TRBV7-2|NA|TRBJ2-2|NA
TGTGCCAGCAGTCAGAAAAACACCGGGGAGCTGTTTTTT
CASSQKNTGELFF
>TRBV10-3|NA|TRBJ2-4|TRBD1
TGTGCCATCAGTGGGACAGGGGGCGATGGGAACATTCAGTACTTC
CAISGTGGDGNIQYF
>TRBV7-9|NA|TRBJ2-5|NA
TGTGCCAGCAGCTTAATAATAGTAACTGAGACCCAGTACTTC
CASSLIIVTETQYF
>TRBV6-5|NA|TRBJ2-7|TRBD2
TGTGCCAGCAGCTCCTCGGGAGGCTACGAGCAGTACTTC
CASSSSGGYEQYF
>TRBV7-9|NA|TRBJ1-5|TRBD1
TGTGCCAGCAGCATGACAGGGGGCAGTCAGCCCCAGCATTTT
CASSMTGGSQPQHF
>TRBV19|NA|TRBJ1-1|NA
TGTGCCAGTAGTCCCGGACAGCCGAACACTGAAGCTTTCTTT
CASSPGQPNTEAFF
>TRBV7-3|NA|TRBJ2-1|TRBD2
TGTGCCAGCAGCCCCAATAGCGGGAGGGCCAGTGAGCAGTTCTTC
CASSPNSGRASEQFF
>TRBV6-4|few|TRBJ2-3|TRBD2
TGTGCCAGCACTATGACTAGCGGGAGCACAGATACGCAGTATTTT
CASTMTSGSTDTQYF
>TRBV29-1|NA|TRBJ2-3|NA
TGCAGCGTTGGGACACCTTCTAGCACAGATACGCAGTATTTT
CSVGTPSSTDTQYF
>TRBV30|NA|TRBJ1-1|NA
TGTGCCTGGAGCCTTGCGGCAGGGTTTGGGACTGAAGCTTTCTTT
CAWSLAAGFGTEAFF
>TRBV7-2|NA|TRBJ1-2|NA
TGTGCCAGCAGCTTAGACCGGCGGGGTAGCGGTGGCTACACCTTC
CASSLDRRGSGGYTF
>TRBV5-1|NA|TRBJ2-3|TRBD1
TGCGCCAGCAGCGTAGGACAGGGATCGACAGATACGCAGTATTTT
CASSVGQGSTDTQYF
>TRBV28|NA|TRBJ2-2|TRBD1
TGTGCCAGCTCACCGGGCAGGGGGCAAGTCGGGGAGCTGTTTTTT
CASSPGRGQVGELFF
>TRBV9|NA|TRBJ2-2|TRBD2
TGTGCCAGCAGCGGAGGACTAGCGGGAGTTGGCGGGGAGCTGTTTTTT
CASSGGLAGVGGELFF
>TRBV13|few|TRBJ1-1|NA
TGTGCCAGCAGCTTTCCCGGGGTAAACACTGAAGCTTTCTTT
CASSFPGVNTEAFF
>TRBV5-1|NA|TRBJ1-4|TRBD1
TGCGCCAGCAGCTTGGGGGTGACAGGGGGCGCGTCTGAAAAACTGTTTTTT
CASSLGVTGGASEKLFF
>TRBV5-4|NA|TRBJ2-1|NA
TGTGCCAGCAGCTCCAGGGAGGAGGATGACGCTGAGCAGTTCTTC
CASSSREEDDAEQFF
>TRBV6-5|NA|TRBJ1-5|TRBD1
TGTGCCAGCACCGTGGACAGGATTGGCAATCAGCCCCAGCATTTT
CASTVDRIGNQPQHF